What follows is one T cell receptor (beta chain) and its context. What it binds is unknown. The CDR3 contains 14 residues. The germline gives CDR1 SQVTM, CDR2 ANQGSEA. Trimming took 1 base from V and 1 from J, leaving 10 bases between them. The data belong to a study of shared clonotypes between healthy human individuals. Findings and caveats of the study: Incompleteness in sorted-subset sequencing, despite large depth, was shown by rarefaction. Specimens sampled were limited to blood, with tissue repertoires likely differing. With a handful of donors compared, around 4.7% of naive CD4 clonotypes were shared.

Deep-level assay runs were performed. Clones were sequenced by immunoSEQ multiplex PCR, and TCRdb holds only the in-frame ones, with some missing. This sample has about 2.4 million clones; approximately 94% occur once, and the top ten carry roughly 0.14%. V usage is TRBV29-1 and J usage is TRBJ1-2; no firm D call. Source material: naive CD4+ T cells sorted from blood. As to subset: CD45RA+ positively selected. The sequence derives from a man in his late teens or twenties in good health. Here the CDR3 DNA reads TGCAGCGTTGAAGGCCCTCAAGTTAACTATGGCTACACCTTC. Protein sequence: CSVEGPQVNYGYTF.